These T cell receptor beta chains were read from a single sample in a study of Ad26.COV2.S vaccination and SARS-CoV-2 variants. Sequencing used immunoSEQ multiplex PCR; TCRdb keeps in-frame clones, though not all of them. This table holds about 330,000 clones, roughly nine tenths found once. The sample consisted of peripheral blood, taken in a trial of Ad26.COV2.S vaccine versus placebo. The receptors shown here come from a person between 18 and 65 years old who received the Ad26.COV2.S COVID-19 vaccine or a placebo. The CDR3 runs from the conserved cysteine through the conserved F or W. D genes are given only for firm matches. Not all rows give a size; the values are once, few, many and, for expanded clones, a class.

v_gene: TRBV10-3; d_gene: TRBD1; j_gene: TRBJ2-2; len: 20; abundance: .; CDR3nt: TGTGCCATCAGTGAGTCCCGAATAGAGACAGGGCCCTTGGGCACCGGGGAGCTGTTTTTT; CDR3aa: CAISESRIETGPLGTGELFF
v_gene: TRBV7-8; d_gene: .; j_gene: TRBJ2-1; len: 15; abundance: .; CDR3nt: TGTGCCAGCACCTCCCAGGTTGTAGTCAGGCATGAGCAGTTCTTC; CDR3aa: CASTSQVVVRHEQFF
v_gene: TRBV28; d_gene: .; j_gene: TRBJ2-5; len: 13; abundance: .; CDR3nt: TGTGCCTGCCTCCGGGACTCTCAAGAGACCCAGTACTTC; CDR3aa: CACLRDSQETQYF
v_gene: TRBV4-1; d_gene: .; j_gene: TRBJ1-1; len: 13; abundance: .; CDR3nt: TGCGCCAGCAGCCAAGAGGGAGGGTTGCGAGCTTTCTTT; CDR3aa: CASSQEGGLRAFF
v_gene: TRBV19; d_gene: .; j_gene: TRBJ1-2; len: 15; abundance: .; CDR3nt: TGTGCCAGTAGTCCGCCAAAATATGAGGCCTATGGCTACACCTTC; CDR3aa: CASSPPKYEAYGYTF
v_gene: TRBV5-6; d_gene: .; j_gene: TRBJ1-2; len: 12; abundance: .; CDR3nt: TGTGCCAGTCAGCAAGGTAACTATGGCTACACCTTC; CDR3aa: CASQQGNYGYTF
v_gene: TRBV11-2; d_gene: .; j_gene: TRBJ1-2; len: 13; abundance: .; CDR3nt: TGTGCCAGCAGCTTAGACAGGGCGTATGGCTACACCTTC; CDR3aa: CASSLDRAYGYTF
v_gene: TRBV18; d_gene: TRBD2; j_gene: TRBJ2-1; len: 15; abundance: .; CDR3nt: TGTGCCAGCTCACCACAGATGGCGGGGGACAATGAGCAGTTCTTC; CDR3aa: CASSPQMAGDNEQFF
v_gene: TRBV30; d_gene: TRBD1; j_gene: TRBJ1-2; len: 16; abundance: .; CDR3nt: TGTGCCTGGGACCTTGGGACAGCTCGCCGTGGGTATGGCTACACCTTC; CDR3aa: CAWDLGTARRGYGYTF
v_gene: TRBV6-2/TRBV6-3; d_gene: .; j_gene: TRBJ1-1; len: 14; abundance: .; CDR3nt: TGTGCCAGCAGTTATCATTCGGGGGGCACTGAAGCTTTCTTT; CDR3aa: CASSYHSGGTEAFF
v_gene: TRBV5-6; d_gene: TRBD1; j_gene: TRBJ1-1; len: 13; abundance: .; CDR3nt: TGTGCCAGCAGCTTAAGGGGGCTCTCTGAAGCTTTCTTT; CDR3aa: CASSLRGLSEAFF
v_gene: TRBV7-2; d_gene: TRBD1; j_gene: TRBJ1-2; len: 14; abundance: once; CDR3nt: TGTGCCAGCAGCTCCCAGGGGGCCGGGTATGGCTACACCTTC; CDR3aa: CASSSQGAGYGYTF
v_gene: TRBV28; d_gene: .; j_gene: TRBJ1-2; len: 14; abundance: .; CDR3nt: TGTGCCAGCAGTTCCTACAGGGAAGTCTATGGCTACACCTTC; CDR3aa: CASSSYREVYGYTF
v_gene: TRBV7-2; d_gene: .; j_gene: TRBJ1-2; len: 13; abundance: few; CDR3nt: TGTGCCAGCAGCTTAGCAGGGAACTATGGCTACACCTTC; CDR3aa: CASSLAGNYGYTF
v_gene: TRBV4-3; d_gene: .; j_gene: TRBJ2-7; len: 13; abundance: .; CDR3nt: TGCGCCAGCAGCCAAGCAGATTCCTACGAGCAGTACTTC; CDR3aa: CASSQADSYEQYF
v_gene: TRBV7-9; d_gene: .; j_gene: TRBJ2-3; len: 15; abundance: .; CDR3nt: TGTGCCAGCAGCTTAAGGGGGGCTAGCGACGATACGCAGTATTTT; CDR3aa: CASSLRGASDDTQYF
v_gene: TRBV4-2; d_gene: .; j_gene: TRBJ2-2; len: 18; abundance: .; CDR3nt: TGTGCCAGCAGCCAAGACCCTTCGCGGGTGGCGAACACCGGGGAGCTGTTTTTT; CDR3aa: CASSQDPSRVANTGELFF
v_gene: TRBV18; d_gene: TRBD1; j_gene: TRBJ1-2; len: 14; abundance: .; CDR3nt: TGTGCCAGCTCACCCGCCCGGGACAGCTATGGCTACACCTTC; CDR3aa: CASSPARDSYGYTF
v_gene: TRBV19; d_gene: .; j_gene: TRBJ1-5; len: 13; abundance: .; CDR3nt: TGTGCCAGTAGCCCAGGTCTTAGGCAGCCCCAGCATTTT; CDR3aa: CASSPGLRQPQHF
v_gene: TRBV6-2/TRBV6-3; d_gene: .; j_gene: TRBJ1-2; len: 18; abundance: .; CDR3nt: TGTGCCAGCAGTTACTTCTTTGGGACCCGAGAACCTTCGGAGGGCTACACCTTC; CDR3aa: CASSYFFGTREPSEGYTF
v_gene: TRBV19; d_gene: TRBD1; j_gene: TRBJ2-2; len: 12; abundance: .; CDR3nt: TGTGCAACGGACAGGGACACCGGGGAGCTGTTTTTT; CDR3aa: CATDRDTGELFF
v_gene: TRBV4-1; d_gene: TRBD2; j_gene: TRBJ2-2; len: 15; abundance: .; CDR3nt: TGCGCCAGCAGCCTTAGCGGGGGGAAGACCGGGGAGCTGTTTTTT; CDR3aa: CASSLSGGKTGELFF
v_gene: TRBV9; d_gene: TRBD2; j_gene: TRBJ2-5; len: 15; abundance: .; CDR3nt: TGTGCCAGCAGCGCACTAGCGGGGGGGAGGGAGACCCAGTACTTC; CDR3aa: CASSALAGGRETQYF
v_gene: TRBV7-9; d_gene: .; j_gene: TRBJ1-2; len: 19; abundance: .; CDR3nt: TGTGCCAGCAGCTCCCTTACTTCGGGAACGAAGGAAACTAACTATGGCTACACCTTC; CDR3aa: CASSSLTSGTKETNYGYTF
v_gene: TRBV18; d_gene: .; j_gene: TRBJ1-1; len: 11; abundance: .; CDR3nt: TGTGCCAGCTCATGGGGCACTGAAGCTTTCTTT; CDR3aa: CASSWGTEAFF
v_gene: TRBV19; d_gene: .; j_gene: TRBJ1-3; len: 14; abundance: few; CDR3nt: TGTGCCAGCGCCGGGGGTGACTCTGGAAACACCATATATTTT; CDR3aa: CASAGGDSGNTIYF
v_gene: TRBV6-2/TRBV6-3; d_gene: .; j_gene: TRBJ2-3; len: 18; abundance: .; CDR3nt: TGTGCCAGCACCCCTTGGGGGTCGTTGGGCCCGTTAACAGATACGCAGTATTTT; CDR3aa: CASTPWGSLGPLTDTQYF
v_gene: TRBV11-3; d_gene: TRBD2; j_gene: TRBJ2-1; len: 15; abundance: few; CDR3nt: TGTGCCAGCAGTTGGGGACTAGGCAGTTTGAATGAGCAGTTCTTC; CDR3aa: CASSWGLGSLNEQFF
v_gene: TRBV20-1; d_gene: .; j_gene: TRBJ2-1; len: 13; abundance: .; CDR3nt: TGCAGTGCTAGTGGCAGTCCCTACAATGAGCAGTTCTTC; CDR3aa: CSASGSPYNEQFF
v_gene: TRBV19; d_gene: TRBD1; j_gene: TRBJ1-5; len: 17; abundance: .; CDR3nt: TGTGCCAGTAGTATTTCGTATTGGGGACAGCAGAATCAGCCCCAGCATTTT; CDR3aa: CASSISYWGQQNQPQHF
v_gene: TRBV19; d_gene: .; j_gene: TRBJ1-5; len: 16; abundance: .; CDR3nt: TGTGCCAGTAGTATAGCTACGGGACTCACCAATCAGCCCCAGCATTTT; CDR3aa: CASSIATGLTNQPQHF
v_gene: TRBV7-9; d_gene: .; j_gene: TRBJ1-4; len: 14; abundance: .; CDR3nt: TGTGCCAGCAGCTTTTTGGGCAGTCCCGAAAAACTGTTTTTT; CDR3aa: CASSFLGSPEKLFF
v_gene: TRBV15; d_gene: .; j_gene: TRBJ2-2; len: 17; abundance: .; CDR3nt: TGTGCCACCAGCAGCCTCCCAATTTTTCGAGGGGGCGGGGAGCTGTTTTTT; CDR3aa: CATSSLPIFRGGGELFF
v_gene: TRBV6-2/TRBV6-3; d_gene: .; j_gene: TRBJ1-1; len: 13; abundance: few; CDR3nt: TGTGCCAGCAGTTACATCCCGCGGGAAGGTGCTTTCTTT; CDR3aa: CASSYIPREGAFF
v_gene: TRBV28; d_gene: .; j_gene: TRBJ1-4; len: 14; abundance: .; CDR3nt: TGTGCCAGCAGCCCCGCGGGAATGAATGAAAAACTGTTTTTT; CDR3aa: CASSPAGMNEKLFF
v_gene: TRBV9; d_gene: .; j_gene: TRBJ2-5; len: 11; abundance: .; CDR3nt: TGTGCCAGCAGCGTAGAAGAGACCCAGTACTTC; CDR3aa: CASSVEETQYF
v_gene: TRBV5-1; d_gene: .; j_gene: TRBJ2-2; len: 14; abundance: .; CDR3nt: TGCGCCAGCAGCTTGGACAGACCTAGCAGGGAGCTGTTTTTT; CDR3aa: CASSLDRPSRELFF
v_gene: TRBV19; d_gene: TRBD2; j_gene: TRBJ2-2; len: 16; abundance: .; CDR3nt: TGTGCCAGTAGTAGAGGACTAGCGGGAGCGGGGGGGGAGCTGTTTTTT; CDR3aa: CASSRGLAGAGGELFF
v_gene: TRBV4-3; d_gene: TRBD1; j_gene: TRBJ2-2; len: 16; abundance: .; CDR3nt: TGCGCCAGCAGCCAAGCCACAGGGGGAGACACCGGGGAGCTGTTTTTT; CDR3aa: CASSQATGGDTGELFF
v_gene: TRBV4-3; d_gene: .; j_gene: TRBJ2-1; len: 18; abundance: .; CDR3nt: TGCGCCAGCAGCCAAGATCAGGGACGGCAGAGCTCCTACAATGAGCAGTTCTTC; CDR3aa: CASSQDQGRQSSYNEQFF
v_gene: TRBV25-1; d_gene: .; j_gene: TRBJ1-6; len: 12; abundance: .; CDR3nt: TGTGCCAGCAGTGATAGTTACTCACCCCTCCACTTT; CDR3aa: CASSDSYSPLHF
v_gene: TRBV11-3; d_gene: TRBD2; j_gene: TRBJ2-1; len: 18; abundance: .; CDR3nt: TGTGCCAGCAGAACCGGGACTAGCGGGAATGCAGCCTACAATGAGCAGTTCTTC; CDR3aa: CASRTGTSGNAAYNEQFF
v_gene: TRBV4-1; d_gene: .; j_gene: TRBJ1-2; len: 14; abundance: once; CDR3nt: TGCGCCAGCAGCCAAGTAGGGGGGCAGCTTGGCTACACCTTC; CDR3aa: CASSQVGGQLGYTF
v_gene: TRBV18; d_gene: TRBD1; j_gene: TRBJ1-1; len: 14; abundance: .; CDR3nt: TGTGCCAGCTCACCTAATACAGGGGACACTGAAGCTTTCTTT; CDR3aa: CASSPNTGDTEAFF
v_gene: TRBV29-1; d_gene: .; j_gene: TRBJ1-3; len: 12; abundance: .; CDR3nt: TGCAGCGTTGCGACGGGCGGGGACACCATATATTTT; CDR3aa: CSVATGGDTIYF
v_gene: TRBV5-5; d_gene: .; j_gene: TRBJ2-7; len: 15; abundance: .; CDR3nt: TGTGCCAGCAGCTTGGGTATCGGGGGAATGCTCGAGCAGTACTTC; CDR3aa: CASSLGIGGMLEQYF
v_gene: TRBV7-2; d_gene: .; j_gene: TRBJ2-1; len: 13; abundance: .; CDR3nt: TGTGCCAGCAGCTTAGAGGCCATGCGGCTCCAGTTCTTC; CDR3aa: CASSLEAMRLQFF
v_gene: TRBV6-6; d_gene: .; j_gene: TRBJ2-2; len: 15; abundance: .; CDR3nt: TGTGCCAGCAGTTACAGGAAGTTGGACACCGGGGAGCTGTTTTTT; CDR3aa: CASSYRKLDTGELFF
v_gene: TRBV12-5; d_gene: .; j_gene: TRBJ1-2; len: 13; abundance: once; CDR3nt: TGTGCTAGTGGTTTACCCCCTGACTATGGCTACACCTTC; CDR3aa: CASGLPPDYGYTF
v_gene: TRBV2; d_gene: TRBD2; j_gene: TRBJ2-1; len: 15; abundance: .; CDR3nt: TGTGCCAGCAAACAGACCGGGACTAGGATAAATGAGCAGTTCTTC; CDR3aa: CASKQTGTRINEQFF
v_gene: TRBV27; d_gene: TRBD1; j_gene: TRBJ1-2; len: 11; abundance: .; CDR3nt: TGTGCCAGCGGAGACAGGGGACCATACACCTTC; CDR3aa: CASGDRGPYTF
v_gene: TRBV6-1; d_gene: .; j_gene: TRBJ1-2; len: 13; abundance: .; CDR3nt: TGTGCCAGCAGTGATTACAGGGTAGCTGGCTACACCTTC; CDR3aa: CASSDYRVAGYTF
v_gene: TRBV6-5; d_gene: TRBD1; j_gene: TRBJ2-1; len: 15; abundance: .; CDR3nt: TGTGCCAGCAGCACCACAGGGGGCTCCTACAATGAGCAGTTCTTC; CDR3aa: CASSTTGGSYNEQFF
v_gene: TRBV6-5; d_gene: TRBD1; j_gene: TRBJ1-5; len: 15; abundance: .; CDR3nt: TGTGCCAGCAGTTGGCGGGGGACAGACAATCAGCCCCAGCATTTT; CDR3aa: CASSWRGTDNQPQHF
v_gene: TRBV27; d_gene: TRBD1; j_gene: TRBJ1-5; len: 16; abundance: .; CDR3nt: TGTGCCAGCAGTTCTAGGACAGGGCGCGGCAATCAGCCCCAGCATTTT; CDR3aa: CASSSRTGRGNQPQHF